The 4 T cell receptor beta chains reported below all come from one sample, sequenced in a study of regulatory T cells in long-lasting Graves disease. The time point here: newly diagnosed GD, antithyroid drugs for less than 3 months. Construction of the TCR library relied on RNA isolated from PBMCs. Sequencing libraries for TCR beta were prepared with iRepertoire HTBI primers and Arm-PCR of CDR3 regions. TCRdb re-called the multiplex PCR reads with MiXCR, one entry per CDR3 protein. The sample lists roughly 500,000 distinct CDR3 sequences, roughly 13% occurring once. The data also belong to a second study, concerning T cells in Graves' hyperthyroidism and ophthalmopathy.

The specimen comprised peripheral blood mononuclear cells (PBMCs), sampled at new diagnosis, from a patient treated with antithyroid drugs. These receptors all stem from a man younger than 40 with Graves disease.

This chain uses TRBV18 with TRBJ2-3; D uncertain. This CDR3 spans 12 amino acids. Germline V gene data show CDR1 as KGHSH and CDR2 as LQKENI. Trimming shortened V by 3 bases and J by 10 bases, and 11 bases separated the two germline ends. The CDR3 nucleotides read TGTGCCAGCTCACCGCAGTTAAATGCGCAGTATTTT. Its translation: CASSPQLNAQYF. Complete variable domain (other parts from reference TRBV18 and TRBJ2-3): NAGVMQNPRHLVRRRGQEARLRCSPMKGHSHVYWYRQLPEEGLKFMVYLQKENIIDESGMPKERFSAEFPKEGPSILRIQQVVRGDSAAYFCASSPQLNAQYFGPGTRLTVL.

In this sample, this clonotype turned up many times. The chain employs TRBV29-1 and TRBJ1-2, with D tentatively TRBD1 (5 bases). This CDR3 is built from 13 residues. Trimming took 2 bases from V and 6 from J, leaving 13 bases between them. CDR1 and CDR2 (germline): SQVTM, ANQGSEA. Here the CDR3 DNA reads TGCAGCGTTGAAACAGGCTGGGGGGATGGCTACACCTTC. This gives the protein CSVETGWGDGYTF.

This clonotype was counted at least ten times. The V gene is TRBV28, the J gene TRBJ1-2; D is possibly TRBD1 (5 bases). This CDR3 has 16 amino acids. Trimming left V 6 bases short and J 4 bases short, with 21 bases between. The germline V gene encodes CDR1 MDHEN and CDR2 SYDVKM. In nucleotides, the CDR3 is TGTGCCAGCAGCAGCGCCGGGACCGGAGGGTTCTATGGCTACACCTTC. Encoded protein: CASSSAGTGGFYGYTF.

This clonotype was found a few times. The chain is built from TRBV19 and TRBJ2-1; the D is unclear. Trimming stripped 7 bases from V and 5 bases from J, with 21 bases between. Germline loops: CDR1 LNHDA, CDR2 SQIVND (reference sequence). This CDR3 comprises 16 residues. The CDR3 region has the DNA TGTGCCAGTAAGGAGACCTGGACGGAGTTGGACAATGAGCAGTTCTTC. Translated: CASKETWTELDNEQFF.